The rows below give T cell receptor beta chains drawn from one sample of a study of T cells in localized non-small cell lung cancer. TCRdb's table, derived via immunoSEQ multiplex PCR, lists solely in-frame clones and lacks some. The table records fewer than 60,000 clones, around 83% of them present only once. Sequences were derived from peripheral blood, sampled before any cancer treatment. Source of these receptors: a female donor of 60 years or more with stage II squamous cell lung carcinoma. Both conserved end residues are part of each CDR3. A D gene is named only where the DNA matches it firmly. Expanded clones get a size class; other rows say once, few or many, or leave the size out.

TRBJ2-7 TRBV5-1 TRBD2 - TGCGCCAGCAGCTTCTCTGCGGGGGGGTACGAGCAGTACTTC CASSFSAGGYEQYF
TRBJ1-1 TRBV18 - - TGTGCCAGCTCACCATCTGTTAGCCAGGGAGAAGCTTTCTTT CASSPSVSQGEAFF
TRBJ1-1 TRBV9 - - TGTGCCAGCAGCGTAGGTACACTAGGGAACACTGAAGCTTTCTTT CASSVGTLGNTEAFF
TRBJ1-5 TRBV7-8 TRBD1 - TGTGCCAGCAGACCCACAGGGGGCCCCCAGCCCCAGCATTTT CASRPTGGPQPQHF
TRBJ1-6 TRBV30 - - TGTGCCTGGAGTGTAAATTCCTCACCCCTCCACTTT CAWSVNSSPLHF
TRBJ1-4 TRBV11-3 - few TGTGCCAGCTGGACAAAACTGTTTTTT CASWTKLFF
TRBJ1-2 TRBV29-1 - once TGCAGCGTTGAAGGTCAGAACGTCAACTATGGCTACACCTTC CSVEGQNVNYGYTF
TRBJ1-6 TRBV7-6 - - TGTGCCAGCCGCCTTGACATTAATAATTCACCCCTCCACTTT CASRLDINNSPLHF
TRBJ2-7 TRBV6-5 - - TGTGCCAGCAGTTACTCGAACGGTTTAGGGAGCGAGCAGTACTTC CASSYSNGLGSEQYF
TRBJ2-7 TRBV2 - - TGTGCCAGCAGTGGAGGACCTCCCGCCTACGAGCAGTACTTC CASSGGPPAYEQYF
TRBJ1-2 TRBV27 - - TGTGCCAGCAGTCCGACCCGCCAGTTGGGCTACACCTTC CASSPTRQLGYTF
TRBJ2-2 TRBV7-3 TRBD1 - TGTGCCAGCAGCTTCGGACAGGCGAACACCGGGGAGCTGTTTTTT CASSFGQANTGELFF
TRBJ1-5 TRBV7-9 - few TGTGCCAGCAGCTTAGCGACTGGCAGGGGCCAGCCCCAGCATTTT CASSLATGRGQPQHF
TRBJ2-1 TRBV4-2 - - TGTGCCAGCAGCCTTAACGAAGGTTTGGGCAATGAGCAGTTCTTC CASSLNEGLGNEQFF
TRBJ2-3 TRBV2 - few TGTGCCAGCAGTGAGGGCGGGGTCGCGAATACGCAGTATTTT CASSEGGVANTQYF
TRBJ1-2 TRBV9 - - TGTGCCAGCAGCCGGCGCTGGGACACCCCTAACTATGGCTACACCTTC CASSRRWDTPNYGYTF
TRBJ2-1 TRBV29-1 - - TGCAGCGTTGAGGAGTTGGCTAGACCTAACAGGGAGCAGTTCTTC CSVEELARPNREQFF
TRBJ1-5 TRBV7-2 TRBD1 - TGTGCCAGCAGCTCTGGGACAGGGAGTCAGCCCCAGCATTTT CASSSGTGSQPQHF
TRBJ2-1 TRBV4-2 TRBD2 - TGTGCCAGCAGCCAAGCGGACCTAGCGGGCAATGAGCAGTTCTTC CASSQADLAGNEQFF
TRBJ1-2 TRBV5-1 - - TGCGCCAGCAGCACTACCGGGACTGTACAGGGCTACACCTTC CASSTTGTVQGYTF
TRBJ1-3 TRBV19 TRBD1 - TGTGCCAGTAGTGGACGACAGGGGGCAACTGGAAACACCATATATTTT CASSGRQGATGNTIYF
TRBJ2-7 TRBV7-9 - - TGTGCCAGCAGCTTAGTATCCAGATACTCCTACGAGCAGTACTTC CASSLVSRYSYEQYF
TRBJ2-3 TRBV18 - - TGTGCCAGCTCACCACCGAGAAGCTTGGACACGGATACGCAGTATTTT CASSPPRSLDTDTQYF
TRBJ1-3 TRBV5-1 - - TGCGCCAGCAGCTTATTTCAGGCCACCCTCTCTGGAAACACCATATATTTT CASSLFQATLSGNTIYF
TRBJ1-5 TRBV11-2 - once TGTGCCAGCAGCCCTTTGGGCGTTGGTCAGCCCCAGCATTTT CASSPLGVGQPQHF
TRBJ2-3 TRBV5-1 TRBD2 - TGCGCCAGCAGCTTTGCGGGGGGGCGGACGACAGATACGCAGTATTTT CASSFAGGRTTDTQYF
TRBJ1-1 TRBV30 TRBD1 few TGTGCCTGGAGCGGGGGCGAGACAGGGGTGAACACTGAAGCTTTCTTT CAWSGGETGVNTEAFF
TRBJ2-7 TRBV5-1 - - TGCGCCAGCAGCCCTGGGGACGGGTACGAGCAGTACTTC CASSPGDGYEQYF
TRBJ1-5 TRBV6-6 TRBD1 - TGTGCCAGCAGGAACAGGGGCCGTAATCAGCCCCAGCATTTT CASRNRGRNQPQHF
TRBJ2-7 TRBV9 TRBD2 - TGTGCCAGCAGCGCCTACGGGGGGGCGGGCAGCGAGCAGTACTTC CASSAYGGAGSEQYF
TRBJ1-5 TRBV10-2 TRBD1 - TGCGCCAGCAGTGATCCGGGACAGGTTTATAGCAATCAGCCCCAGCATTTT CASSDPGQVYSNQPQHF
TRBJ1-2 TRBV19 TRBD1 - TGTGCCAGTAGTATAACAGGGGGCGGCTATGGCTACACCTTC CASSITGGGYGYTF
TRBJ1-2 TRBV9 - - TGTGCCAGCAGCGTAGTTGGGGGCCCCACACCGAACTATGGCTACACCTTC CASSVVGGPTPNYGYTF
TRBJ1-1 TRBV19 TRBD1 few TGTGCCAGTAGTACCCTAGGGCAGGGGGACACTGAAGCTTTCTTT CASSTLGQGDTEAFF
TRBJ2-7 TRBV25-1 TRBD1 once TGTGCCAGCGGGGACAGGTTTTACGAGCAGTACTTC CASGDRFYEQYF
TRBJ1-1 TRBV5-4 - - TGTGCCAGCAGCGGGCAGGTGGCTGAAGCTTTCTTT CASSGQVAEAFF
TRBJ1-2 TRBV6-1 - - TGTGCCAGCAGCGCCGACAGCTTGGGGGGCTACACCTTC CASSADSLGGYTF
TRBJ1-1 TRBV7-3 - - TGTGCCAGCAGCTTAATGGGGGGCGTCGGAACTGAAGCTTTCTTT CASSLMGGVGTEAFF
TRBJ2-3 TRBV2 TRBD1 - TGTGCCAGCACCGTGACAGGGACCGGCACAGATACGCAGTATTTT CASTVTGTGTDTQYF
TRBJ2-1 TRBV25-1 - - TGTGCCAGCAGTGAATGGAACAATGAGCAGTTCTTC CASSEWNNEQFF
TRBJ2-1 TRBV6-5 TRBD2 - TGTGCCAGCAGTTACTCGGCGGGACTACACAATGAGCAGTTCTTC CASSYSAGLHNEQFF
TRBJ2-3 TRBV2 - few TGTGCCAGCAGTGCGGATACCCACACAGATACGCAGTATTTT CASSADTHTDTQYF
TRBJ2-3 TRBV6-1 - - TGTGCCAGCGGGCCCCCTCGCACAGATACGCAGTATTTT CASGPPRTDTQYF
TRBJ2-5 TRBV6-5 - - TGTGCCAGCAGTTACTCGGTATTCGGGACGAAGGAGACCCAGTACTTC CASSYSVFGTKETQYF